The subject of this entry is one T cell receptor (beta chain). Naive-designated CD8 cells lacked CD45RO, were positively enriched for CCR7, and omitted terminally differentiated effector memory CD45RA+ cells. Donors were healthy HIV-negative adults without recent acute infections or vaccinations. Clones were read by immunoSEQ multiplex PCR, and TCRdb kept only the in-frame ones, dropping some. The sample has under 600,000 clones, roughly 98% seen once. CDR1 and CDR2 (germline): LNHNV, YYDKDF (reference sequence). Trimming left V 1 base short and J 5 bases short, with 18 bases between. The CDR3 is 16 amino acids. These data originate in a study of shared clonotypes between healthy human individuals. Study-wide background: A donor's plate count was three for CD4 naive and three for CD4 memory; CD8 naive had two and CD8 memory one.

This chain joins TRBV15 and TRBJ2-7, with a weak D call TRBD1 (6 bases). This TCR derives from a man aged 30 to 45 in good health. The material sequenced was naive CD8+ T cells sorted from blood. CDR3 in amino acids: CATSRGGGKKKDEQYF. The CDR3 region has the DNA TGTGCCACCAGCAGAGGAGGGGGAAAGAAGAAGGACGAGCAGTACTTC.